This T cell receptor (beta chain) is drawn from a study of technical replicates of blood from several donors. This CDR3 region has 14 residues. Trimming removed 7 bases at V and 1 base at J, with 13 bases between. Germline assignment: CDR1 MDHEN and CDR2 SYDVKM. Method: immunoSEQ multiplex PCR; TCRdb's copy keeps in-frame clones and lacks some. This table has roughly 15,000 clones, 70% to 85% appearing once. V is TRBV28 and J is TRBJ2-5; no definite D call. This TCR was sampled from a human donor in good health. Some clones in this sample may be carry-over from other donors' samples. The sample was PBMCs. The CDR3 nucleotides are TGTGCCAGCAATACACAGTACCCCCAAGAGACCCAGTACTTC. It codes for CASNTQYPQETQYF.